This TCR beta chain was sequenced during a study of blood T cells in healthy people across ages. A remark on this clonotype: Its specificity is unknown.

Whole-study findings and limits: A strong correlation was seen between TCR beta diversity and naive T cell percentage.

The CDR3 contains 16 residues. Germline loops: CDR1 SQVTM, CDR2 ANQGSEA. V was shortened by 0 bases and J by 4 bases, with 18 bases between the two germline ends. It was with a sample-barcoded 5' primer and a J-beta primer mix that a second PCR of roughly 7 to 12 cycles was run. MiXCR, run by TCRdb on the 5' RACE reads, gives a single entry per CDR3 protein. The sample contains 650,000 to 800,000 distinct CDR3 sequences, under 45% of which appear only once. Specimen: blood. The gene calls are TRBV29-1 and TRBJ1-2; D might be TRBD1 (5 bases). This receptor was identified in a man between 60 and 75 years old in good health. The CDR3 spells CSVEDSDPGNIYGYTF. The DNA of the CDR3 is TGCAGCGTTGAAGATTCGGATCCAGGGAATATCTATGGCTACACCTTC.